These 10 T cell receptor beta chains share one sample of origin, sequenced in a study of T cells and Merkel cell carcinoma outcomes. Profiling relied on immunoSEQ multiplex PCR, and the TCRdb table lists in-frame clones only, not all of them. The sample lists about 9,200 clones; approximately 81% were seen once. Sequenced material: tumor tissue from Merkel cell carcinoma. Receptor source: a human donor with Merkel cell carcinoma.

The chain is built from TRBV28 and TRBJ1-1; D is unclear. The CDR3 is made up of 15 amino acids. Germline-derived CDR1 and CDR2 are MDHEN and SYDVKM. Trimming removed 1 base at V and 4 bases at J, with 13 bases between. The DNA of the CDR3 is TGTGCCAGCAGTTTATCCCCCACGCTGGGCACTGAAGCTTTCTTT. Encoded protein: CASSLSPTLGTEAFF.

This CDR3 reads CASSLVGYGPHPAREQYF. The CDR3 DNA reads as TGTGCCAGCAGCTTAGTGGGGTACGGACCACATCCAGCGAGGGAGCAGTACTTC. J is TRBJ2-7 and V is TRBV7-4; no clear D gene. Per germline, CDR1 SGHVT and CDR2 SQSDAQ. V gave up 1 base and J gave up 7 bases, with 26 bases separating them. The CDR3 length is 18 residues.

The rearrangement uses TRBV7-9 and TRBJ2-5; 8 positions agree with TRBD1. The CDR3 has 15 residues. Germline CDR1 SEHNR, CDR2 FQNEAQ (reference sequence). V lost 8 bases to trimming and J lost 5 bases; unmatched junction nucleotides: 13. The CDR3 DNA reads TGTGCCAGCTCTAAGGGCCAGGGGGCGGGGGAGACCCAGTACTTC. Protein sequence: CASSKGQGAGETQYF.

The rearrangement joins TRBV9 to TRBJ2-4; the D call may be TRBD1 or TRBD2 (6 bases each). The CDR3 has 13 amino acids. The V gene's germline CDR1 is SGDLS and CDR2 YYNGEE. V lost 4 bases and J 9 bases, leaving 14 bases between the germline ends. The DNA of the CDR3 is TGTGCCAGCAGCCCGTGGGGGGCGGGCATTCAGTACTTC. Protein sequence: CASSPWGAGIQYF.

The V gene is TRBV7-9, the J gene TRBJ2-2; D gene ambiguous. Looked up from germline, CDR1 is SEHNR and CDR2 is FQNEAQ (reference sequence). Trimming removed 4 bases from V and 3 bases from J, with 12 bases in between. The CDR3 spans 15 residues. This CDR3 is CASSWLRSYTGELFF. Written as DNA, the CDR3 is TGTGCCAGCAGCTGGCTGCGGTCTTACACCGGGGAGCTGTTTTTT.

Only one count was recorded for this clone. The genes are TRBV29-1 and TRBJ1-1; D not certain. The V end lost 5 bases, the J end lost 1 base, and 8 bases lay between the germline ends. CDR1 is SQVTM, CDR2 ANQGSEA, per germline. This CDR3 is 12 amino acids long. In DNA form, the CDR3 reads TGCAGCGTTAAAGTCACGAACACTGAAGCTTTCTTT. Protein sequence: CSVKVTNTEAFF. The whole variable domain, filled in from reference TRBV29-1 and TRBJ1-1, reads SAVISQKPSRDICQRGTSLTIQCQVDSQVTMMFWYRQQPGQSLTLIATANQGSEATYESGFVIDKFPISRPNLTFSTLTVSNMSPEDSSIYLCSVKVTNTEAFFGQGTRLTVV.

The genes are TRBV6-1 and TRBJ1-2; D is perhaps TRBD1 (6 bases). CDR1 is MNHNS and CDR2 is SASEGT in the germline V gene. V was shortened by 2 bases and J by 4 bases, with 8 bases between the two germline ends. The CDR3 is 13 amino acids. CDR3 nucleotides: TGTGCCAGCAGTGAACAGGGGTCCTATGGCTACACCTTC. Protein: CASSEQGSYGYTF.

The rearrangement joins TRBV5-1 to TRBJ2-5, with a weak D call TRBD1 (6 bases). The V and J ends lost 5 bases and 0 bases respectively, with 14 bases between them. The CDR3 has 15 residues. Looked up from germline, CDR1 is SGHRS and CDR2 is YFSETQ. The CDR3 DNA reads TGCGCCAGCAGAGGTACAGGGCGGTACCAAGAGACCCAGTACTTC. Translation: CASRGTGRYQETQYF.

The chain is built from TRBV18 and TRBJ2-3; D is unresolved. The germline CDR1 and CDR2 sequences are KGHSH and LQKENI. Trimming shortened V by 1 base and J by 1 base, and 3 bases separated the two germline ends. This CDR3 contains 13 residues. This chain's CDR3 is CASSPQGTDTQYF. In nucleotides, the CDR3 is TGTGCCAGCTCACCACAAGGCACAGATACGCAGTATTTT.

The chain couples TRBV29-1 to TRBJ2-7; D ambiguous. Germline-derived CDR1 and CDR2 are SQVTM and ANQGSEA. This CDR3 spans 11 amino acids. V dropped 4 bases and J dropped 2 bases, with 6 bases sitting between them. The CDR3 loop is CSVGHTYEQYF. Written as DNA, the CDR3 is TGCAGCGTTGGGCATACCTACGAGCAGTACTTC.